This T cell receptor beta chain is drawn from a study of cytotoxic CD8 clonotypes in ibrutinib-treated CLL. Study details: The taking of response samples occurred after a median roughly twelve months of treatment, with a range of 6 to 36.

The V end was cut by 2 bases, the J end by 1 base, with 7 bases between. CDR3 length: 14 amino acids. The germline CDR1 and CDR2 sequences are SNHLY and FYNNEI. A 1 in 200,000 to 1 in 1 million T cell depth was the sequencing target. This table comes from immunoSEQ multiplex PCR, and its TCRdb copy is limited to in-frame clones, with some not included. The table lists hundreds of thousands of clones, around four fifths of them singletons. The receptor's source is a human donor with chronic lymphocytic leukemia. The input for sequencing was PBMCs, taken before ibrutinib treatment. This chain connects TRBV2 to TRBJ2-3; D remains unclear. The chain's CDR3 is CASSEFPGTDTQYF. DNA of the CDR3: TGTGCCAGCAGTGAATTCCCAGGCACAGATACGCAGTATTTT.